Given below is one T cell receptor beta chain in context. Its antigen is currently not known. There are no base qualities to consult, and no much larger clone falls within one base. V is cut by 7 bases and J by 5 bases, and the space between the germline ends is 18 bases. The CDR3 runs 15 amino acids, cysteine and phenylalanine included. Only the CDR3 portion is preserved as DNA: 45 bases, with reading frame beginning at the first base. According to the germline V gene, CDR1 reads SGHRS and CDR2 reads YFSETQ. These data belong to a study of blood T cell repertoires in COVID-19 (dated by TCRdb to 2018 to 2020). About the study as a whole: Collaborator samples came from the United States, Italy and Spain and covered acute and convalescent phases of COVID-19. The material from the prospective study consisted of cDNA or gDNA derived from T cells, B-cell-depleted T cells, or PBMCs. Samples were obtained from the ongoing ImmuneRACE study (first 160 participants) and from some 1,300 subjects provided by 6 global collaborators. Where available, HLA class I and class II types were taken from metadata supplied by the sample provider and were not determined by assay-based typing. A freely available public database, intended as a resource for researchers studying the immune response to SARS-CoV-2, is where the repertoires were released. The sample metadata nearly always contained a de-identified subject ID, COVID-19 status, age in years and sex. Subjects who had been exposed to COVID-19, were actively infected with it, or had recovered from it provided the deeply sampled blood TCRbeta repertoires that made up the dataset.

TCRbeta CDR3 regions were amplified from genomic DNA by means of the immunoSEQ Assay, a bias-controlled multiplex PCR. The authors processed their data as follows. The number of nucleated cells in each sample was estimated by amplification of reference gene primers within the assay. To quantify the absolute abundance of each unique TCRbeta CDR3 rearrangement, sequence reads were collapsed and filtered. For each sample, productive Simpson clonality was calculated by taking the square root of Simpson's diversity index across productive rearrangements. TCRdb took this table from immuneACCESS and kept in-frame rearrangements with V and J called. Such tables lack part of the clones; where checked against another copy, unresolved V genes explain under half of the gap, and the rest is unexplained. V and J calls plus clone size are reproduced from that table; the DNA served to infer D and trimming. Within this sample are over 150,000 clones, with under 85% of them counted one time only. The top ten clonotypes cover over 0.55% of the sample.

What the research found in general, with its limitations: The amount of clinical and demographic metadata varied by source and participant and was provided uncurated.

One collaborating source in Seattle enrolled patients while the patients were actively infected and followed the patients over time throughout the course of disease. Collaborating institutions collected whole blood in K2EDTA tubes following their own protocols. Collaborator samples were shipped for TCRbeta analysis as frozen whole blood, isolated PBMCs, or DNA extracted from either sample type. Rearrangement joined TRBV5-1 to TRBJ2-2; TRBD1 is perhaps the D gene, given 6 matching bases. The sequence was obtained from a man aged 60-69 years with COVID-19, enrolled during active disease. Sequencing was done on a sample of peripheral blood. CDR3 loop: CASGGRTIGTGELFF. The base sequence is TGCGCCAGCGGGGGCAGAACCATCGGGACCGGGGAGCTGTTTTTT.